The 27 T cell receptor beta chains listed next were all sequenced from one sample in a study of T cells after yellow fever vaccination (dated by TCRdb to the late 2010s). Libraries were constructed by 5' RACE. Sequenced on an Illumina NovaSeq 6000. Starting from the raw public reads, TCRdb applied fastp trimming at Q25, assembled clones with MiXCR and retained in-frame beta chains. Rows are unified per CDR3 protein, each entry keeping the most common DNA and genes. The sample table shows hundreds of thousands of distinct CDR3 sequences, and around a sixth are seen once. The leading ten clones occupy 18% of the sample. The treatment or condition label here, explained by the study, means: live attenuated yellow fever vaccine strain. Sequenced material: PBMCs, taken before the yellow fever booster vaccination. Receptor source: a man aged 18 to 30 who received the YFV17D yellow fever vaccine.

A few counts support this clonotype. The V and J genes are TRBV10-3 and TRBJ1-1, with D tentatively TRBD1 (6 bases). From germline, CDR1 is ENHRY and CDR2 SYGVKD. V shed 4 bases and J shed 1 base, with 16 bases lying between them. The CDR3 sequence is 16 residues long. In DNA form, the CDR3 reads TGTGCCATCAGTGCTAATGTCGGGGGCCCGAACACTGAAGCTTTCTTT. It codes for CAISANVGGPNTEAFF.

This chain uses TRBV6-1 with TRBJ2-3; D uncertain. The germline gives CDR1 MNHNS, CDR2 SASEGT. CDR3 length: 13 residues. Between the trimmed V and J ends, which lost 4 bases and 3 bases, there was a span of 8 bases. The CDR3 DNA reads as TGTGCCAGCAGTGTTATGGGAACAGATACGCAGTATTTT. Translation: CASSVMGTDTQYF.

The CDR3 bases are TGTGCCAGCAGCGTAGACTACAGGGGGAGTGTGAAGACCCAGTACTTC. Residues: CASSVDYRGSVKTQYF. V usage is TRBV9 and J usage is TRBJ2-5; 8 bases fit TRBD1. Trimming removed 0 bases from V and 6 bases from J; junction bases left unmatched: 10. The germline gives CDR1 SGDLS, CDR2 YYNGEE. The CDR3 extends over 16 amino acids.

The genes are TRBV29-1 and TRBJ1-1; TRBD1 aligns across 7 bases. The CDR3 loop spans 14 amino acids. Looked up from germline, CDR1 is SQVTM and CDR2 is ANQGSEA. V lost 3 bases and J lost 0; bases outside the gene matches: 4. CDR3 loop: CSVETGPLNTEAFF. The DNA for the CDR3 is TGCAGCGTTGAGACAGGGCCGTTGAACACTGAAGCTTTCTTT.

The CDR3: CASSQFDRGPYEQYF. In DNA, the CDR3 is TGCGCCAGCAGCCAATTCGACAGGGGCCCTTACGAGCAGTACTTC. The V gene is TRBV4-1, the J gene TRBJ2-7, with 8 bases aligning to TRBD1. The length of the CDR3 is 15 residues. The germline V gene encodes CDR1 MGHRA and CDR2 YSYEKL. The trim removed 2 bases at V and 4 bases at J, leaving 7 bases unmatched.

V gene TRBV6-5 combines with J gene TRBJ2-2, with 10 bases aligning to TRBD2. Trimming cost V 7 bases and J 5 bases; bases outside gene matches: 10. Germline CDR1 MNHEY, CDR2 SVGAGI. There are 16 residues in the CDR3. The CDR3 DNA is TGTGCCAGCACGTTTTCCCAGACTAGCGGGACCGGGGAGCTGTTTTTT. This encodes CASTFSQTSGTGELFF.

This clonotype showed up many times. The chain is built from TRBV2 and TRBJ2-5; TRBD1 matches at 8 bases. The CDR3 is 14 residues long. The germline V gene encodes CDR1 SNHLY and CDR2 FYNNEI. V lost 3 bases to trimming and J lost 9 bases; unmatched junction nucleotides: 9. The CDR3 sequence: CASSELTRGLPQYF. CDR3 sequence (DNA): TGTGCCAGCAGTGAGCTTACCAGGGGGCTGCCCCAGTACTTC.

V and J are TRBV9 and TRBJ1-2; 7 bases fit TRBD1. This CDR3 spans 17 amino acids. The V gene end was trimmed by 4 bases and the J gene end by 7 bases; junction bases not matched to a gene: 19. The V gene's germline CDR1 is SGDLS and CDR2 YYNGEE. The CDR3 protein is CASSPELKGADFGGYTF. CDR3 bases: TGTGCCAGCAGCCCCGAACTGAAGGGGGCGGACTTTGGTGGCTACACCTTC. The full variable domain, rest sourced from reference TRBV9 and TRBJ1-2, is DSGVTQTPKHLITATGQRVTLRCSPRSGDLSVYWYQQSLDQGLQFLIQYYNGEERAKGNILERFSAQQFPDLHSELNLSSLELGDSALYFCASSPELKGADFGGYTFGSGTRLTVV.

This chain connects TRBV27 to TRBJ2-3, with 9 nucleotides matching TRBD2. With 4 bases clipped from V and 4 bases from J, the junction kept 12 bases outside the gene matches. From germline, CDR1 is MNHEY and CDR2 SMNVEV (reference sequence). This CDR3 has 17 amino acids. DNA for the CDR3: TGTGCCAGCAGTTCCCCGCTGAGCGGGGGGCCCCCAGATACGCAGTATTTT. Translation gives CASSSPLSGGPPDTQYF.

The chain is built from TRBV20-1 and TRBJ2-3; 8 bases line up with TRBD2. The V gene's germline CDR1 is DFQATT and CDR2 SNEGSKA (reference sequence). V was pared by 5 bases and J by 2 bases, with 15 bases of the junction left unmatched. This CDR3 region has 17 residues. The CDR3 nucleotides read TGCAGTGCTCTCGATAGCGGGATGGCGGGGTTCACAGATACGCAGTATTTT. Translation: CSALDSGMAGFTDTQYF.

The chain's CDR3 is CATSDPGQGATGELFF. CDR3 nucleotides: TGTGCCACCAGTGACCCGGGACAGGGGGCCACCGGGGAGCTGTTTTTT. The chain joins TRBV24-1 to TRBJ2-2; 12 nucleotides line up with TRBD1. Trimming removed 4 bases from V and 4 bases from J; junction bases left unmatched: 3. CDR3 length equals 16 residues. CDR1 KGHDR and CDR2 SFDVKD come from the germline V gene.

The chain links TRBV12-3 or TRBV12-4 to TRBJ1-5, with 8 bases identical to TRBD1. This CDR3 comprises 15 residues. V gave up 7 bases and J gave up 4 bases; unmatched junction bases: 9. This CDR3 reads CASKGGRQGNQPQHF. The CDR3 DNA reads TGTGCCAGCAAGGGGGGAAGACAGGGGAATCAGCCCCAGCATTTT.

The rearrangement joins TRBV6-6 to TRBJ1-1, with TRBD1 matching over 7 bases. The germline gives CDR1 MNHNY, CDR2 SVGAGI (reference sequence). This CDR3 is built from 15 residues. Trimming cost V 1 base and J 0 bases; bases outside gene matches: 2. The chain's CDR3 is CASSYWDSMNTEAFF. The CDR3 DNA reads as TGTGCCAGCAGTTACTGGGACAGCATGAACACTGAAGCTTTCTTT.

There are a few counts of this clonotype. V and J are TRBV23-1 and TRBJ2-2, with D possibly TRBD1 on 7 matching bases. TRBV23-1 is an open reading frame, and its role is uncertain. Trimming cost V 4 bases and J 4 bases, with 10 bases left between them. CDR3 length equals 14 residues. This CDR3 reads CASSRRGRTGELFF. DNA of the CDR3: TGCGCCAGCAGTCGGAGGGGGCGCACCGGGGAGCTGTTTTTT.

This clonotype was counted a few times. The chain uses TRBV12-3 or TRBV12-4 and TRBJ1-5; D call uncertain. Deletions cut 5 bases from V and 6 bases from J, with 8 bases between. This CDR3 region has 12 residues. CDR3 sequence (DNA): TGTGCCAGCAGTACGTGGGGTCAGCCCCAGCATTTT. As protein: CASSTWGQPQHF.

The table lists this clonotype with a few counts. The CDR3 region is CASSNTGGDTEAFF. In DNA, the CDR3 is TGTGCCAGCAGCAATACCGGGGGGGACACTGAAGCTTTCTTT. V gene TRBV7-3 combines with J gene TRBJ1-1, with D tentatively TRBD1 (5 bases). This CDR3 is 14 amino acids long. V gave up 5 bases and J gave up 3 bases, with 13 bases separating them. Germline CDR1 SGHTA, CDR2 FQGTGA. The complete variable domain, with remaining parts taken from reference TRBV7-3 and TRBJ1-1, reads GAGVSQTPSNKVTEKGKYVELRCDPISGHTALYWYRQSLGQGPEFLIYFQGTGAADDSGLPNDRFFAVRPEGSVSTLKIQRTERGDSAVYLCASSNTGGDTEAFFGQGTRLTVV.

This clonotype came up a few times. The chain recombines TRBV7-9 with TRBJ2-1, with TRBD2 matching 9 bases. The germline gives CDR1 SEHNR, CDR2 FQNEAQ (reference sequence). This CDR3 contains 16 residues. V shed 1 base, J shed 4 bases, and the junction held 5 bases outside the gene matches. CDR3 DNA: TGTGCCAGCAGCTTAGTAATCAGCGGGGGGTACAATGAGCAGTTCTTC. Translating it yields CASSLVISGGYNEQFF.

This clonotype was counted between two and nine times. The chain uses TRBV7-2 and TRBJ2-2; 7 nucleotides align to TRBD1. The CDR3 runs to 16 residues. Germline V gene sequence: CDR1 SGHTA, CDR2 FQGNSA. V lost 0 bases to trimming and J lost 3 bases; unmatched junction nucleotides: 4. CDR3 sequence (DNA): TGTGCCAGCAGCTTAGCTTGGGGGACAGACACCGGGGAGCTGTTTTTT. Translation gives CASSLAWGTDTGELFF.

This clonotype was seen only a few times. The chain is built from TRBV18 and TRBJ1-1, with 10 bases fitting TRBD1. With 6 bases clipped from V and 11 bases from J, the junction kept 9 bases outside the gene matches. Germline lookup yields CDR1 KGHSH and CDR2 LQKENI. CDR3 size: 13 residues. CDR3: CASSPDRGHGAFF. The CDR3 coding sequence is TGTGCCAGCTCGCCCGACAGGGGGCACGGGGCTTTCTTT.

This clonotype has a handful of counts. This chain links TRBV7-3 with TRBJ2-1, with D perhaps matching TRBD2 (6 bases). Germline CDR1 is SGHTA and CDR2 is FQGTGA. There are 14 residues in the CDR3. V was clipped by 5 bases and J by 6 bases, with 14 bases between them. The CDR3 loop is CASSPNLSGNEQFF. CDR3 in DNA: TGTGCCAGCAGCCCCAACCTTAGCGGCAATGAGCAGTTCTTC.

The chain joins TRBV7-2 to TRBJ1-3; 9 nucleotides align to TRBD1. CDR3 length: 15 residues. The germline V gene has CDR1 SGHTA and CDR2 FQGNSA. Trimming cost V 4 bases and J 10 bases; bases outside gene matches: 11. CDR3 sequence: CASSSPGQGKFTIYF. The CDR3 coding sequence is TGTGCCAGCAGCTCGCCGGGACAGGGAAAATTTACCATATATTTT.

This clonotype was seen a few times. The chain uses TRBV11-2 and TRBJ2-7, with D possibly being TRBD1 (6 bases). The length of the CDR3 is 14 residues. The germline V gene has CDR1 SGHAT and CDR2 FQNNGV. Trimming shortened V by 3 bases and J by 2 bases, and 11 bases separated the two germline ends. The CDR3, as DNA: TGTGCCAGCAGCTTGGTGGACAGACCCTACGAGCAGTACGTC. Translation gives CASSLVDRPYEQYV.

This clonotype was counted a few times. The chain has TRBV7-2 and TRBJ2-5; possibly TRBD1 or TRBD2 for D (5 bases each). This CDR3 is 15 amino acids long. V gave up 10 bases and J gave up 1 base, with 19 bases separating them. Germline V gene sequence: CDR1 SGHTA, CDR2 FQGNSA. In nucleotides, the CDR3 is TGTGCCACCTCGGGGCTTAGTTGGGGCCAAGAGACCCAGTACTTC. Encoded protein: CATSGLSWGQETQYF. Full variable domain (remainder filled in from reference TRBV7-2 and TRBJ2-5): GAGVSQSPSNKVTEKGKDVELRCDPISGHTALYWYRQSLGQGLEFLIYFQGNSAPDKSGLPSDRFSAERTGGSVSTLTIQRTQQEDSAVYLCATSGLSWGQETQYFGPGTRLLVL.

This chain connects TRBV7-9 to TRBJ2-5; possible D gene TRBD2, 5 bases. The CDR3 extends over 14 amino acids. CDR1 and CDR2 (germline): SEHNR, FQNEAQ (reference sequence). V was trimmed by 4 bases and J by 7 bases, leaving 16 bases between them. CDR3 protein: CASSSARDLWTQYF. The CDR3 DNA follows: TGTGCCAGCAGCTCCGCTCGGGATCTGTGGACCCAGTACTTC.

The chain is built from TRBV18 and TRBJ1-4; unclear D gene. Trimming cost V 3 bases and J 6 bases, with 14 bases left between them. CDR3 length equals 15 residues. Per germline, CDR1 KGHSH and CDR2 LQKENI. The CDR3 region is CASSPTEGAYEKLFF. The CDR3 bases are TGTGCCAGCTCACCCACGGAGGGAGCCTATGAAAAACTGTTTTTT.

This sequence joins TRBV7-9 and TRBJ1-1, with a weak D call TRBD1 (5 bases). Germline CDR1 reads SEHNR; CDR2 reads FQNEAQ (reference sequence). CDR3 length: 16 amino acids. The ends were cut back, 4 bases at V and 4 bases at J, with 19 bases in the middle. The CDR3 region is CASSSNRQTQGTEAFF. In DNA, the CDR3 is TGTGCCAGCAGCTCGAACCGACAGACCCAAGGCACTGAAGCTTTCTTT.

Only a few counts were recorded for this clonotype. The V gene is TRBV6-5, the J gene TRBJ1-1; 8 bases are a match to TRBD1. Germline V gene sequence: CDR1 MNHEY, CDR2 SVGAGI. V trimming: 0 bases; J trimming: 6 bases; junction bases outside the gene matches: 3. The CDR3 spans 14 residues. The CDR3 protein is CASSYSAGGAEAFF. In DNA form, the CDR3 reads TGTGCCAGCAGTTACTCCGCAGGGGGCGCTGAAGCTTTCTTT.